There are a few counts of the clone carrying this T cell receptor beta chain. Each CDR3 protein is one row after TCRdb ran MiXCR on the RACE reads. Among around 300,000 distinct CDR3 sequences listed, 5.5% to 8% were seen once. Time point: patch test 1, 2 weeks after DPC sensitization. Treatment denoted: therapeutic diphenylcyclopropenone sensitization with weekly scalp DPC. This entry belongs to a study of human T cells and chemical hapten exposure. The TCR sequence derives from a woman under 30 with alopecia areata. Some clones in this sample may be carry-over from other donors' samples. The starting material was whole blood, obtained in connection with sensitization to the hapten diphenylcyclopropenone (DPC).

CDR3 amino acids: CSARAASSTDTQYF. For the CDR3, the DNA is TGCAGTGCTAGAGCAGCTTCTAGCACAGATACGCAGTATTTT. V and J are TRBV20-1 and TRBJ2-3; no clear D gene. The CDR3 loop spans 14 amino acids. Germline CDR1 DFQATT, CDR2 SNEGSKA (reference sequence). V was trimmed by 1 base and J by 0 bases, leaving 8 bases between them.